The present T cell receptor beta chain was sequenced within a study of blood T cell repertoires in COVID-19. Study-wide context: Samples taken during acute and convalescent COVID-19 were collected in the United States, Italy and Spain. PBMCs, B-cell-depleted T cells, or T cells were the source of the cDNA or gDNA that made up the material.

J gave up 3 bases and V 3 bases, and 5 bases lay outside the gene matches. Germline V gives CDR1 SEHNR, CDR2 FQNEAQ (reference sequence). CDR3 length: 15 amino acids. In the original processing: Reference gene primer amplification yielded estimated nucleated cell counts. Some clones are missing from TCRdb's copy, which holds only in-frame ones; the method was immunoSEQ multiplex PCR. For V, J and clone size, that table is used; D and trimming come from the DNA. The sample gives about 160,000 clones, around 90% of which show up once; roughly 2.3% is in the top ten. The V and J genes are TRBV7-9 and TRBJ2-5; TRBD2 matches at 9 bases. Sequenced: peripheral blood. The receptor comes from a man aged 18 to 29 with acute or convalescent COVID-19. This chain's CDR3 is CASSFVRLAEETQYF. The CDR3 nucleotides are TGTGCCAGCAGCTTTGTCCGACTAGCGGAAGAGACCCAGTACTTC.